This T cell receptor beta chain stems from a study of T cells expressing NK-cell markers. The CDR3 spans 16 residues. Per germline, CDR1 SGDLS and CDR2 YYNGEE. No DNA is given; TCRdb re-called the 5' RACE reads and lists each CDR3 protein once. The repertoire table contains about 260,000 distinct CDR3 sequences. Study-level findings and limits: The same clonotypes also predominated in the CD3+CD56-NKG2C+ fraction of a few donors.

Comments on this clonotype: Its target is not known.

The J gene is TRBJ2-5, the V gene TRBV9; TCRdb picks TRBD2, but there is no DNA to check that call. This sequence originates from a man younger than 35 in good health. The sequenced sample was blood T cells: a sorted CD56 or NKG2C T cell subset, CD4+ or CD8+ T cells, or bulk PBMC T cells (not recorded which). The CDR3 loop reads CASSVGLAGDKETQYF.